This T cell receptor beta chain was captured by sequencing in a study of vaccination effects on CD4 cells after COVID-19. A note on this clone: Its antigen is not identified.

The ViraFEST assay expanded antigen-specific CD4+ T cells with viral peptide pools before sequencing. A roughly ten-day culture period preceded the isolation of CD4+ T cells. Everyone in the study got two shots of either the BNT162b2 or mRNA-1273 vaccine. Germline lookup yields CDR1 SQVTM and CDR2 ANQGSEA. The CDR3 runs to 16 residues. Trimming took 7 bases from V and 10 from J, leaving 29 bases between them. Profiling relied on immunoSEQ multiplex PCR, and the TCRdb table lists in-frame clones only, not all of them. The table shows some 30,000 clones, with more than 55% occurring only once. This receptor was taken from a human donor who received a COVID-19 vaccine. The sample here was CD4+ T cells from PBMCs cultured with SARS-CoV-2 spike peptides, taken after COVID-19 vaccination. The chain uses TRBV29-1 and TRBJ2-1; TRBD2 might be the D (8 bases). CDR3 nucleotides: TGCAGCGCCTTCACTCGGGGGGGACAGATGATGTACGAGCAGTTCTTC. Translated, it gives CSAFTRGGQMMYEQFF.